The 32 T cell receptor beta chains reported below all come from one sample, sequenced in a study of long-term antiretroviral therapy in people with HIV. An immunoSEQ assay, version v3.0, was performed at survey level. Generated by immunoSEQ multiplex PCR, the TCRdb table keeps only in-frame clones and is missing some. Of some 7,800 clones listed, roughly 80% are singletons. The starting material was unsorted PBMCs, obtained around 2.7 years before starting antiretroviral therapy. The receptors derive from a man aged 35 to 55 with HIV.

This clone came up a few times. The V call is TRBV10-3, the J call TRBJ1-5; tentatively, D is TRBD1 (6 bases). Trimming removed 3 bases from V and 0 bases from J, with 9 bases in between. The CDR3 runs 15 residues. The germline CDR1 and CDR2 sequences are ENHRY and SYGVKD. CDR3 loop: CAISDPDSSNQPQHF. Written as DNA, the CDR3 is TGTGCCATCAGTGACCCGGACAGTAGCAATCAGCCCCAGCATTTT.

V and J are TRBV28 and TRBJ1-2; D unclear. With 5 bases removed from V and 5 bases from J, the gap between germline ends came to 15 bases. CDR3 length equals 14 residues. The germline CDR1 and CDR2 sequences are MDHEN and SYDVKM. CDR3 nucleotides: TGTGCCAGCAGTGAGGTCTGGACCCTTTATGGCTACACCTTC. It translates to CASSEVWTLYGYTF.

The chain joins TRBV6-1 to TRBJ2-1; 7 bases are shared with TRBD2. This CDR3 is built from 14 residues. V lost 4 bases and J lost 6; bases outside the gene matches: 6. In germline, CDR1 is MNHNS, CDR2 SASEGT. The CDR3 protein is CASSGGGGVNEQFF. CDR3 sequence (DNA): TGTGCCAGCAGTGGTGGGGGGGGTGTCAATGAGCAGTTCTTC.

V usage is TRBV30 and J usage is TRBJ2-3; 13 positions match TRBD2. The CDR3 has 15 residues. Germline V CDR1 and CDR2: GTSNPN, SVGIG (reference sequence). With V trimmed by 2 bases and J by 3 bases, 2 bases remained unmatched. The CDR3: CAWSPGLAGTDTQYF. The CDR3 region has the DNA TGTGCCTGGAGTCCGGGACTAGCGGGGACAGATACGCAGTATTTT.

This chain connects TRBV30 to TRBJ2-2, with no clear D. Germline CDR1 GTSNPN, CDR2 SVGIG (reference sequence). This CDR3 region has 13 residues. V gave up 4 bases and J gave up 0 bases, with 6 bases separating them. The CDR3 reads CAWKETNTGELFF. Here the CDR3 DNA reads TGTGCCTGGAAGGAAACGAACACCGGGGAGCTGTTTTTT.

The chain links TRBV19 to TRBJ2-3; 9 bases line up with TRBD2. The CDR3 totals 16 residues. The trim removed 5 bases at V and 0 bases at J, leaving 6 bases unmatched. CDR1 and CDR2 (germline): LNHDA, SQIVND (reference sequence). In nucleotides, the CDR3 is TGTGCCAGTAGTCCGACGCGGGGGGGGAGCACAGATACGCAGTATTTT. Translated: CASSPTRGGSTDTQYF.

The chain carries TRBV27 and TRBJ2-3, with TRBD1 matching over 9 bases. CDR1 and CDR2 (germline): MNHEY, SMNVEV (reference sequence). This CDR3 has 14 residues. The V segment lost 7 bases and the J segment 2 bases; nucleotides outside the gene matches: 4. The CDR3 nucleotides are TGTGCCAGCATAAAACAGGGGGCCACAGATACGCAGTATTTT. Translating it yields CASIKQGATDTQYF.

This chain links TRBV2 with TRBJ2-2, with TRBD2 matching 9 bases. CDR3 length: 16 amino acids. V was pared by 1 base and J by 0 bases, with 0 bases of the junction left unmatched. CDR1 is SNHLY, CDR2 FYNNEI, per germline. CDR3 sequence: CASSEGGGANTGELFF. The CDR3 DNA is TGTGCCAGCAGTGAAGGCGGGGGGGCGAACACCGGGGAGCTGTTTTTT.

The J gene is TRBJ2-2, the V gene TRBV5-4; D uncertain. The CDR3 has 12 amino acids. The V end lost 1 base, the J end lost 7 bases, and 5 bases lay between the germline ends. Germline lookup yields CDR1 SGHNT and CDR2 YYREEE (reference sequence). The CDR3 spells CASSLLVGELFF. CDR3 bases: TGTGCCAGCAGCTTGTTGGTCGGGGAGCTGTTTTTT. Full variable domain (rest looked up from reference TRBV5-4 and TRBJ2-2): ETGVTQSPTHLIKTRGQQVTLRCSSQSGHNTVSWYQQALGQGPQFIFQYYREEENGRGNFPPRFSGLQFPNYSSELNVNALELDDSALYLCASSLLVGELFFGEGSRLTVL.

The chain employs TRBV6-1 and TRBJ1-2; D may be TRBD1 (6 bases). The germline V gene has CDR1 MNHNS and CDR2 SASEGT. The ends were cut back, 6 bases at V and 4 bases at J, with 12 bases in the middle. The CDR3 runs to 13 residues. The CDR3 reads CASSAGDRYGYTF. The CDR3 DNA reads as TGTGCCAGCAGCGCAGGGGACCGCTATGGCTACACCTTC.

The genes are TRBV9 and TRBJ1-2; 9 bases are a match to TRBD1. The V segment lost 3 bases and the J segment 4 bases; nucleotides outside the gene matches: 7. CDR3 length equals 15 residues. Germline assignment: CDR1 SGDLS and CDR2 YYNGEE. In DNA form, the CDR3 reads TGTGCCAGCAGCGCAAGGGACAGGGTGAGCTATGGCTACACCTTC. Encoded protein: CASSARDRVSYGYTF.

V gene TRBV5-4 combines with J gene TRBJ2-7; TRBD2 is a possible D gene (5 bases). The germline V gene encodes CDR1 SGHNT and CDR2 YYREEE (reference sequence). The germline V and J ends were trimmed by 4 bases and 4 bases, with 15 bases remaining between them. There are 14 residues in the CDR3. The CDR3 bases are TGTGCCAGCAGCCCCGGGGTCCGGAGTTACGAGCAGTACTTC. Translating it yields CASSPGVRSYEQYF.

This clone is categorized as medium-sized. CDR3 nucleotides: TGTGCCAGCAGCCCGTCGTCCTCCTCCTACGAGCAGTACTTC. Amino acids: CASSPSSSSYEQYF. The genes are TRBV9 and TRBJ2-7, with D unresolved. V dropped 4 bases and J dropped 0 bases, with 11 bases sitting between them. CDR1 and CDR2 (germline): SGDLS, YYNGEE. The CDR3 extends over 14 amino acids. The entire variable domain, with the rest obtained from reference TRBV9 and TRBJ2-7, is as follows: DSGVTQTPKHLITATGQRVTLRCSPRSGDLSVYWYQQSLDQGLQFLIQYYNGEERAKGNILERFSAQQFPDLHSELNLSSLELGDSALYFCASSPSSSSYEQYFGPGTRLTVT.

The chain recombines TRBV7-8 with TRBJ1-1, with unresolved D. The CDR3 spans 15 residues. Trimming took 1 base from V and 4 from J, leaving 13 bases between them. The germline gives CDR1 SGHVS, CDR2 FQNEAQ. The CDR3 DNA follows: TGTGCCAGCAGCTTAGTAGGCACGGCCGGCACTGAAGCTTTCTTT. It is translated as CASSLVGTAGTEAFF.

This chain uses TRBV7-3 with TRBJ2-2; TRBD1 matches at 7 bases. The trim removed 6 bases at V and 2 bases at J, leaving 6 bases unmatched. CDR3 length equals 15 residues. CDR1 and CDR2 from the germline V gene are SGHTA and FQGTGA. CDR3 nucleotide sequence: TGTGCCAGCAGTCCAGACAGGGCTAACACCGGGGAGCTGTTTTTT. Its protein is CASSPDRANTGELFF.

The genes are TRBV2 and TRBJ2-6; D is uncertain. V lost 4 bases and J 4 bases, leaving 17 bases between the germline ends. Germline V gene lookup returns CDR1 SNHLY and CDR2 FYNNEI. The CDR3 contains 17 residues. The CDR3 DNA follows: TGTGCCAGCAGTGGCGGCCCAGTGGATATGGGGGCCAACGTCCTGACTTTC. Its translation is CASSGGPVDMGANVLTF.

V and J are TRBV19 and TRBJ1-1; D gene uncertain. Germline loops: CDR1 LNHDA, CDR2 SQIVND (reference sequence). CDR3 length: 13 residues. Trimming shortened V by 2 bases and J by 2 bases, and 6 bases separated the two germline ends. In DNA, the CDR3 is TGTGCCAGTAGTATAAGCGTTAACACTGAAGCTTTCTTT. Its protein is CASSISVNTEAFF.

This chain links TRBV7-3 with TRBJ1-1; 8 bases agree with TRBD1. Germline V lookup: CDR1 SGHTA, CDR2 FQGTGA. The V gene end was trimmed by 5 bases and the J gene end by 1 base; junction bases not matched to a gene: 3. This CDR3 is 14 amino acids long. In nucleotides, the CDR3 is TGTGCCAGCAGCCTAGACAGGGGGAACACTGAAGCTTTCTTT. Translation: CASSLDRGNTEAFF.

This chain connects TRBV6-5 to TRBJ1-1; TRBD1 might be the D (6 bases). V was trimmed by 5 bases and J by 12 bases, leaving 22 bases between them. The CDR3 is 14 amino acids. The V gene's germline CDR1 is MNHEY and CDR2 SVGAGI. CDR3 nucleotide sequence: TGTGCCAGCAGTGACGACAGGTTCCGGAGTGGTTCTTTCTTT. Translation gives CASSDDRFRSGSFF.

This chain connects TRBV7-6 to TRBJ1-6; 10 bases align to TRBD1. J lost 10 bases, V lost 5 bases, and 8 bases had no gene match. The CDR3 spans 15 residues. Looked up from germline, CDR1 is SGHVS and CDR2 is FNYEAQ. CDR3 protein: CASSPSTGGGSPLHF. DNA for the CDR3: TGTGCCAGCAGCCCCTCGACAGGGGGCGGATCACCCCTCCACTTT.

The CDR3 region is CASSQDSLTHGYTF. In nucleotides, the CDR3 is TGCGCCAGCAGCCAAGATTCACTTACGCATGGCTACACCTTC. The gene calls are TRBV4-3 and TRBJ1-2; no reliable D call. Germline V CDR1 and CDR2: LGHNA, YSLEER. Trimming pared 0 bases from V and 6 bases from J, leaving 11 bases between. CDR3 length equals 14 residues.

The rearrangement links TRBV4-1 to TRBJ1-1; D is unclear. The length of the CDR3 is 15 residues. Trimming took 0 bases from V and 5 from J, leaving 13 bases between them. CDR1 and CDR2 (germline): MGHRA, YSYEKL. The DNA for the CDR3 is TGCGCCAGCAGCCAAGAGGTGAGGGTAGGGACTGAAGCTTTCTTT. Protein sequence: CASSQEVRVGTEAFF.

This clone was seen once. The chain is built from TRBV25-1 and TRBJ1-4; the match to TRBD1 covers 8 bases. The germline V gene has CDR1 MGHDK and CDR2 SYGVNS. The CDR3 has 13 residues. The V segment lost 7 bases and the J segment 8 bases; nucleotides outside the gene matches: 6. The CDR3 here is CASTDRGGEKLFF. CDR3 bases: TGTGCCAGCACCGACAGGGGAGGGGAAAAACTGTTTTTT. The whole variable domain, remainder taken from reference TRBV25-1 and TRBJ1-4, is EADIYQTPRYLVIGTGKKITLECSQTMGHDKMYWYQQDPGMELHLIHYSYGVNSTEKGDLSSESTVSRIRTEHFPLTLESARPSHTSQYLCASTDRGGEKLFFGSGTQLSVL.

This chain connects TRBV6-6 to TRBJ1-1; the D is unclear. This CDR3 comprises 13 residues. V shed 2 bases and J shed 8 bases, with 12 bases lying between them. The V gene's germline CDR1 is MNHNY and CDR2 SVGAGI (reference sequence). The CDR3 is CASSYQPGLEAFF. CDR3 bases: TGTGCCAGCAGTTACCAACCGGGTTTGGAAGCTTTCTTT.

This clone was seen a handful of times. In nucleotides, the CDR3 is TGTGCCTGGAGTGTAGGGGGTAGGACCTACGAGCAGTACTTC. Amino acid sequence: CAWSVGGRTYEQYF. The chain is built from TRBV30 and TRBJ2-7, with D possibly TRBD1 on 6 matching bases. CDR3 length: 14 amino acids. V was pared by 0 bases and J by 2 bases, with 11 bases between. Germline lookup yields CDR1 GTSNPN and CDR2 SVGIG (reference sequence).

This clone was found once. The chain is built from TRBV5-5 and TRBJ1-2, with D hard to call. Germline-derived CDR1 and CDR2 are SGHKS and YYEKEE (reference sequence). The germline V and J ends were trimmed by 0 bases and 7 bases, with 7 bases remaining between them. CDR3 length: 12 amino acids. CDR3 nucleotides: TGTGCCAGCAGCTTGGAGCCCCTTGGCTACACCTTC. It yields the protein CASSLEPLGYTF. The complete variable domain, with remaining parts taken from reference TRBV5-5 and TRBJ1-2, reads DAGVTQSPTHLIKTRGQQVTLRCSPISGHKSVSWYQQVLGQGPQFIFQYYEKEERGRGNFPDRFSARQFPNYSSELNVNALLLGDSALYLCASSLEPLGYTFGSGTRLTVV.

The chain carries TRBV4-1 and TRBJ2-7, with TRBD1 matching 9 bases. The ends lost 3 bases at V and 4 bases at J; junction bases unmatched: 10. The CDR3 consists of 16 residues. Germline loops: CDR1 MGHRA, CDR2 YSYEKL. The CDR3 DNA follows: TGCGCCAGCAGCCATGTACCGGGACAGGGAACGTACGAGCAGTACTTC. Translating gives CASSHVPGQGTYEQYF.

Here the CDR3 reads CASSQEDGKYTEAFF. CDR3 DNA sequence: TGTGCCAGCAGCCAAGAAGACGGGAAATACACTGAAGCTTTCTTT. V is TRBV14 and J is TRBJ1-1; D is unresolved. The CDR3 spans 15 residues. Germline CDR1 is SGHDN and CDR2 is FVKESK. Trimming stripped 0 bases from V and 3 bases from J, with 11 bases between.

This chain links TRBV5-4 with TRBJ2-7; no clear D gene. The germline CDR1 and CDR2 sequences are SGHNT and YYREEE (reference sequence). The CDR3 sequence is 15 residues long. Trimming cost V 0 bases and J 3 bases, with 13 bases left between them. The DNA for the CDR3 is TGTGCCAGCAGCTTGGGGGCCGGCGGTGACTACGAGCAGTACTTC. It yields the protein CASSLGAGGDYEQYF.

The chain carries TRBV30 and TRBJ2-5; either TRBD1 or TRBD2 may fit D (5 bases each). The CDR3 has 13 amino acids. CDR1 is GTSNPN and CDR2 is SVGIG in the germline V gene (reference sequence). Trimming pared 0 bases from V and 7 bases from J, leaving 12 bases between. CDR3: CAWSVGDLGTQYF. CDR3 coding DNA: TGTGCCTGGAGTGTAGGGGACCTCGGGACCCAGTACTTC.

In this sample, this clone turned up once. This rearrangement joins TRBV27 to TRBJ2-7; 8 bases map to TRBD1. Germline V gene sequence: CDR1 MNHEY, CDR2 SMNVEV (reference sequence). The trim removed 5 bases at V and 4 bases at J, leaving 4 bases unmatched. The CDR3 length is 13 residues. The CDR3 nucleotides read TGTGCCAGCAGTATCCGGGACAGGTACGAGCAGTACTTC. This codes for CASSIRDRYEQYF.

This clone has just a few counts. The genes are TRBV18 and TRBJ1-1; a weak D match, TRBD1 (5 bases). Germline V CDR1 and CDR2: KGHSH, LQKENI. V gave up 1 base and J gave up 3 bases, with 9 bases separating them. The CDR3 totals 14 residues. Written as DNA, the CDR3 is TGTGCCAGCTCACCACAGGGGCGAGACACTGAAGCTTTCTTT. Translation gives CASSPQGRDTEAFF.